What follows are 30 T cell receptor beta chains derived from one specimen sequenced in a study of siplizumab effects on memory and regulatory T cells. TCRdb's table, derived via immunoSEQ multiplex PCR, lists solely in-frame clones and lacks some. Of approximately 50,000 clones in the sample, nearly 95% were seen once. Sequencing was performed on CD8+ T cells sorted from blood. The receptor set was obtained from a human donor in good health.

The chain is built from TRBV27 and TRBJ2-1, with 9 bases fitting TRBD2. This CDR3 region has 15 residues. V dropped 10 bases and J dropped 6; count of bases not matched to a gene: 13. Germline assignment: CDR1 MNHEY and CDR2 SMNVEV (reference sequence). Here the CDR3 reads CATRTASGISNEQFF. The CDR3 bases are TGTGCCACGCGTACGGCTAGCGGGATATCCAATGAGCAGTTCTTC.

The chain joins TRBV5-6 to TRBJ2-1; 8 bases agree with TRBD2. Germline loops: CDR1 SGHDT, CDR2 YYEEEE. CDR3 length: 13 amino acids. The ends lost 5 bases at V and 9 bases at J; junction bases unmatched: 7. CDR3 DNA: TGTGCCAGCAGTGATACTAGCGGAAGTGAGCAGTTCTTC. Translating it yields CASSDTSGSEQFF.

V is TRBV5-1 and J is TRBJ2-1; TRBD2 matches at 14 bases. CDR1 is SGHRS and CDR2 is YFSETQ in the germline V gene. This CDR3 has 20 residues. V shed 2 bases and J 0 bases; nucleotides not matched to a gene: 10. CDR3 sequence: CASSFVGLAGGGSSYNEQFF. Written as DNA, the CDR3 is TGCGCCAGCAGCTTCGTTGGACTAGCGGGAGGAGGGAGCTCCTACAATGAGCAGTTCTTC.

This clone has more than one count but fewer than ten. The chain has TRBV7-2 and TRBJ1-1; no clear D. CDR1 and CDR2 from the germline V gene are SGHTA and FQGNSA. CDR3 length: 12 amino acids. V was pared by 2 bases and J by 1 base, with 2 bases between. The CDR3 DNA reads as TGTGCCAGCAGCTTATGGAACACTGAAGCTTTCTTT. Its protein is CASSLWNTEAFF.

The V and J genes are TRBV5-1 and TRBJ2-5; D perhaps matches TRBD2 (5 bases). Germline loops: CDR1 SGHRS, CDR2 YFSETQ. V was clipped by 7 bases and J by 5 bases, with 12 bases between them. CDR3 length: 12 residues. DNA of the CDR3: TGCGCCAGCCCGTCCGGGAAGGAGACCCAGTACTTC. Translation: CASPSGKETQYF.

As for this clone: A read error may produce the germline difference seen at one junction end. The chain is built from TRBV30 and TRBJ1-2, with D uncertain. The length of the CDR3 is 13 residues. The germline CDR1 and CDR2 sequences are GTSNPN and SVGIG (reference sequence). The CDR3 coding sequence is TGTGCCTGGAGTGTAGGCCAGTTCTATAGCTACACCTTC. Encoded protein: CAWSVGQFYSYTF.

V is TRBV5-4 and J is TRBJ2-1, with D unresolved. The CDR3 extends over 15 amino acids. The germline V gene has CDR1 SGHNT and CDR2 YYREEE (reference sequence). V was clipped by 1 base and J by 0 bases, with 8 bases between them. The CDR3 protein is CASSLSHSSYNEQFF. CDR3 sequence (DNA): TGTGCCAGCAGCTTGTCTCATAGCTCCTACAATGAGCAGTTCTTC.

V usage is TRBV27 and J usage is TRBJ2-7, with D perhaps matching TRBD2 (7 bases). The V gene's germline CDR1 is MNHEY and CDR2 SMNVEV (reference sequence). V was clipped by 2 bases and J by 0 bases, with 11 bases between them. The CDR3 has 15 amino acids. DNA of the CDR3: TGTGCCAGCAGTTTACGAAGGGGGGGCTCCTACGAGCAGTACTTC. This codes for CASSLRRGGSYEQYF.

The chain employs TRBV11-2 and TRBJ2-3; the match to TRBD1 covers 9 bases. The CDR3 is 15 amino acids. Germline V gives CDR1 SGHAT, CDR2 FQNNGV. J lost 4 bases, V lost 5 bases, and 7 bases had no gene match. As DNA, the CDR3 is TGTGCCAGCAGCCCGTACAGGGGGCTGGCAGATACGCAGTATTTT. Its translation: CASSPYRGLADTQYF. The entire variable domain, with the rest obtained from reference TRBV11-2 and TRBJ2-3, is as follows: EAGVAQSPRYKIIEKRQSVAFWCNPISGHATLYWYQQILGQGPKLLIQFQNNGVVDDSQLPKDRFSAERLKGVDSTLKIQPAKLEDSAVYLCASSPYRGLADTQYFGPGTRLTVL.

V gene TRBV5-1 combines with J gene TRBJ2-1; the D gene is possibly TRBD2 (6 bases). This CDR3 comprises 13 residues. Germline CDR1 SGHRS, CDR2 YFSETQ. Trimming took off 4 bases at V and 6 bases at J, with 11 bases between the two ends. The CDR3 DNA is TGCGCCAGCAGCCTTTGGGACTTCAATGAGCAGTTCTTC. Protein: CASSLWDFNEQFF.

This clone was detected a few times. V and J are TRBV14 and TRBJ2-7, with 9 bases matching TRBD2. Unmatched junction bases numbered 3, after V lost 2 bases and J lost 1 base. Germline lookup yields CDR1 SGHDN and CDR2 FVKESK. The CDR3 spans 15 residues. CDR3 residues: CASSQYSGRSYEQYF. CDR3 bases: TGTGCCAGCAGCCAATATAGCGGGAGATCCTACGAGCAGTACTTC.

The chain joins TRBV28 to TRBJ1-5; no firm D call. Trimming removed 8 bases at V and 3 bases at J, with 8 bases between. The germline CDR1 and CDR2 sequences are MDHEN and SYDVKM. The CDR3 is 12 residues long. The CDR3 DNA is TGTGCCAGCGGCAAGGTCAATCAGCCCCAGCATTTT. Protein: CASGKVNQPQHF.

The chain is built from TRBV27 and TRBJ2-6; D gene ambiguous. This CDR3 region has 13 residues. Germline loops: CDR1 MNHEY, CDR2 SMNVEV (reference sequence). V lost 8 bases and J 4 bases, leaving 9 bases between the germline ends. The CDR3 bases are TGTGCCAGCGGACCTGGCGGGGCCAACGTCCTGACTTTC. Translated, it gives CASGPGGANVLTF.

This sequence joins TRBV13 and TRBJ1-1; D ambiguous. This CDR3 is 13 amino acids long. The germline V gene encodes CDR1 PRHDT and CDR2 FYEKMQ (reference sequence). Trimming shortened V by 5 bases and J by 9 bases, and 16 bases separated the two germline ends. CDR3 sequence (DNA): TGTGCCAGCAGCGGTGAGCGGGCAGATCAAGCTTTCTTT. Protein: CASSGERADQAFF. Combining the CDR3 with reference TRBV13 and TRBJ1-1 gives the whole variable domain AAGVIQSPRHLIKEKRETATLKCYPIPRHDTVYWYQQGPGQDPQFLISFYEKMQSDKGSIPDRFSAQQFSDYHSELNMSSLELGDSALYFCASSGERADQAFFGQGTRLTVV.

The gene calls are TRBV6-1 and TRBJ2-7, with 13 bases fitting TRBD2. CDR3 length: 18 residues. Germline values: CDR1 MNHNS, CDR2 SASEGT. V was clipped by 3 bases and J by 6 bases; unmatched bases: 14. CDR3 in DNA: TGTGCCAGCAGTGATATAACTAGCGGGAGGGGTACCGGTTTCGAGCAGTACTTC. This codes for CASSDITSGRGTGFEQYF.

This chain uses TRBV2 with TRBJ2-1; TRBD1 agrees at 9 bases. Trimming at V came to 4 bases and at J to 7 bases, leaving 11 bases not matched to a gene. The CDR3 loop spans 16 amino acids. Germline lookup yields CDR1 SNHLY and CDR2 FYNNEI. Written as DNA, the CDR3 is TGTGCCAGCAGTGGGGGGCCGGGACAGGGAAGTAATGAGCAGTTCTTC. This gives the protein CASSGGPGQGSNEQFF.

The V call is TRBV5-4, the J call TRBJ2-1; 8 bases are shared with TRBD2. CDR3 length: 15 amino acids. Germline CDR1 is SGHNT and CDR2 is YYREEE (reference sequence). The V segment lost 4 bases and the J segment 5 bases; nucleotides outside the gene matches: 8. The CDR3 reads CASSRAGGGNNEQFF. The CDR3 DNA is TGTGCCAGCAGCAGGGCCGGCGGGGGGAACAATGAGCAGTTCTTC. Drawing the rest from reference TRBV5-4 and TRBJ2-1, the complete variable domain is ETGVTQSPTHLIKTRGQQVTLRCSSQSGHNTVSWYQQALGQGPQFIFQYYREEENGRGNFPPRFSGLQFPNYSSELNVNALELDDSALYLCASSRAGGGNNEQFFGPGTRLTVL.

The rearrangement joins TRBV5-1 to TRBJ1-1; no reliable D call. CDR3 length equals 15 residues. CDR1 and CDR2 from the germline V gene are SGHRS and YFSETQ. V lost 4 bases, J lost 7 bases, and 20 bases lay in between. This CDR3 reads CASSPRGAVADEAFF. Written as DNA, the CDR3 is TGCGCCAGCAGCCCCCGGGGAGCCGTGGCGGATGAAGCTTTCTTT. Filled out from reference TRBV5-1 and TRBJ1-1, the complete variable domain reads KAGVTQTPRYLIKTRGQQVTLSCSPISGHRSVSWYQQTPGQGLQFLFEYFSETQRNKGNFPGRFSGRQFSNSRSEMNVSTLELGDSALYLCASSPRGAVADEAFFGQGTRLTVV.

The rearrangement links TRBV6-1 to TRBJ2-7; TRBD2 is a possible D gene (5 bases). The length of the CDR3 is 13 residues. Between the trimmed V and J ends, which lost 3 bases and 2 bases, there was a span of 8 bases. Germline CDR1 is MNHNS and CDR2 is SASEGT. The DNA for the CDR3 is TGTGCCAGCAGTGATGGCGGGCCCTACGAGCAGTACTTC. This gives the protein CASSDGGPYEQYF.

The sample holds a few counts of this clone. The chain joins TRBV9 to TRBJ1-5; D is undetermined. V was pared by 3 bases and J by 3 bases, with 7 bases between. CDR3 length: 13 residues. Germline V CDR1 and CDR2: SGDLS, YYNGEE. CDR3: CASSGDLNQPQHF. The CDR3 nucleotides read TGTGCCAGCAGCGGTGACCTCAATCAGCCCCAGCATTTT.

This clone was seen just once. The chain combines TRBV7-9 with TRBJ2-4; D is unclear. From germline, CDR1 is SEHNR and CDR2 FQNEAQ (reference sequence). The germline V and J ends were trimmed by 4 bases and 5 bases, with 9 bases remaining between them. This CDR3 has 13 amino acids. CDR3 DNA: TGTGCCAGCAGCTCCCCGATGCAAAACATTCAGTACTTC. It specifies CASSSPMQNIQYF. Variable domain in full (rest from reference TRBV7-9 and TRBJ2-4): DTGVSQNPRHKITKRGQNVTFRCDPISEHNRLYWYRQTLGQGPEFLTYFQNEAQLEKSRLLSDRFSAERPKGSFSTLEIQRTEQGDSAMYLCASSSPMQNIQYFGAGTRLSVL.

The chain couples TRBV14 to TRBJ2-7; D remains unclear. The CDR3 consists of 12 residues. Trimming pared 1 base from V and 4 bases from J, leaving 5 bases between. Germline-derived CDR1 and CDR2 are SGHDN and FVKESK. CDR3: CASSQVIYEQYF. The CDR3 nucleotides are TGTGCCAGCAGCCAAGTAATATACGAGCAGTACTTC.

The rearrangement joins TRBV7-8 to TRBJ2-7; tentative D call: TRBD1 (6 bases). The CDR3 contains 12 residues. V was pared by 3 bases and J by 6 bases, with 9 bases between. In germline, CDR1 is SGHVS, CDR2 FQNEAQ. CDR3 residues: CASSFRGSEQYF. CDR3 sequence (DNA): TGTGCCAGCAGCTTTAGGGGGTCCGAGCAGTACTTC.

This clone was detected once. The CDR3 sequence: CASSPGDEQYF. The DNA of the CDR3 is TGTGCCAGCAGCCCAGGGGACGAGCAGTACTTC. The rearrangement links TRBV7-9 to TRBJ2-7; a possible D gene is TRBD1 (6 bases). The V end lost 5 bases, the J end lost 5 bases, and 7 bases lay between the germline ends. This CDR3 has 11 amino acids. CDR1 is SEHNR and CDR2 is FQNEAQ in the germline V gene (reference sequence). The variable domain in full, with the rest retrieved from reference TRBV7-9 and TRBJ2-7, is DTGVSQNPRHKITKRGQNVTFRCDPISEHNRLYWYRQTLGQGPEFLTYFQNEAQLEKSRLLSDRFSAERPKGSFSTLEIQRTEQGDSAMYLCASSPGDEQYFGPGTRLTVT.

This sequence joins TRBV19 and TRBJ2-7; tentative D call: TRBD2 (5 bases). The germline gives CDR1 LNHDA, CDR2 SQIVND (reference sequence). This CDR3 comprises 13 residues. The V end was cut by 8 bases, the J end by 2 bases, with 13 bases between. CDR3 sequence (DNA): TGTGCCAGTTCGTCGGTGGGAGCCTACGAGCAGTACTTC. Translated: CASSSVGAYEQYF.

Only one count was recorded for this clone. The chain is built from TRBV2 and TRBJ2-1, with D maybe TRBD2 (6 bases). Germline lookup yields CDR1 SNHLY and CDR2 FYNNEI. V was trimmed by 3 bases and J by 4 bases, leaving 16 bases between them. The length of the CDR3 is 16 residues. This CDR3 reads CASSEAGGNMYNEQFF. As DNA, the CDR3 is TGTGCCAGCAGTGAGGCTGGCGGGAACATGTACAATGAGCAGTTCTTC.

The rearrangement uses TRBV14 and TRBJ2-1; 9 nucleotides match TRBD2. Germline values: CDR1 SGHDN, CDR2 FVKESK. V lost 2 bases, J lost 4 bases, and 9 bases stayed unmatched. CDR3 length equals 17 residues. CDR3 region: CASSQPRSGSLYNEQFF. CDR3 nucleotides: TGTGCCAGCAGCCAACCTCGTAGCGGGAGTTTATACAATGAGCAGTTCTTC. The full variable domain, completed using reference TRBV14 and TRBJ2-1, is EAGVTQFPSHSVIEKGQTVTLRCDPISGHDNLYWYRRVMGKEIKFLLHFVKESKQDESGMPNNRFLAERTGGTYSTLKVQPAELEDSGVYFCASSQPRSGSLYNEQFFGPGTRLTVL.

Here the CDR3 reads CASSELDSYEQYF. As DNA, the CDR3 is TGCGCCAGCAGTGAATTGGACAGCTACGAGCAGTACTTC. The V gene is TRBV10-1, the J gene TRBJ2-7, with D possibly TRBD1 on 6 matching bases. The CDR3 consists of 13 residues. The V end was cut by 3 bases, the J end by 3 bases, with 9 bases between. The V gene's germline CDR1 is WNHNN and CDR2 SYGVQD (reference sequence).

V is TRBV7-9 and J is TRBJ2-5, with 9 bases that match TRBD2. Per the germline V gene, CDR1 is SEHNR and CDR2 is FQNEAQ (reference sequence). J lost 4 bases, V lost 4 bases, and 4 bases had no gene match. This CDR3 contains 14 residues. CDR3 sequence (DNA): TGTGCCAGCAGCTCGGGGACTAGCCGAGAGACCCAGTACTTC. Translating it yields CASSSGTSRETQYF.

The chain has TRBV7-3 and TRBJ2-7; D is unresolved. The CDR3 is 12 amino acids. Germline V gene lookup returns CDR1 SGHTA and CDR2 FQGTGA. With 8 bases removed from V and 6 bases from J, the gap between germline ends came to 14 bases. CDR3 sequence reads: CASGFGSTEQYF. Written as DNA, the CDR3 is TGTGCCAGCGGTTTTGGATCTACCGAGCAGTACTTC.